The sample holds a few counts of the clone carrying this T cell receptor (beta chain). Only patients with spare fresh-frozen tumor and over two years of follow-up were included. PBMC were collected before vaccination, two weeks after the third vaccination, and at progression. The protocol was immunoSEQ multiplex PCR, while the TCRdb copy is restricted to in-frame clones and leaves out a portion. The table has roughly 98,000 clones, 80% to 90% seen once. The data originate from a study of glioma-infiltrating T cells after dendritic cell vaccination. Overall study: Autologous tumor lysate was loaded overnight onto monocyte-derived dendritic cells grown seven days with IL-4 and GM-CSF.

The CDR3 runs 14 residues. Trimming removed 7 bases from V and 3 bases from J, with 15 bases in between. Germline V gene lookup returns CDR1 WNHNN and CDR2 SYGVQD (reference sequence). The chain links TRBV10-1 to TRBJ1-2, with D possibly matching TRBD1 (6 bases). The clonotype originates from a human donor with glioblastoma. The source was blood, collected before dendritic cell vaccination. In nucleotides, the CDR3 is TGCGCCAGCAATAACAGGGTGGCGTACTATGGCTACACCTTC. Translated, it gives CASNNRVAYYGYTF.